These 12 T cell receptor beta chains share one sample of origin, sequenced in a study of cytomegalovirus exposure and HLA in healthy donors. The PCR employed 60 Vbeta primers together with 13 Jbeta primers. TCRdb keeps only in-frame clones here, not all; method: immunoSEQ multiplex PCR. This table has more than 100,000 clones, about 75% appearing once. Sequencing was carried out using PBMCs. These receptors all come from a man aged 60-69 years in good health and CMV-seropositive.

This clone has just one count. The chain carries TRBV25-1 and TRBJ1-2, with a weak D call TRBD1 (6 bases). CDR1 and CDR2 (germline): MGHDK, SYGVNS. Deletions cut 4 bases from V and 2 bases from J, with 8 bases between. The CDR3 covers 13 residues. CDR3 bases: TGTGCCAGCAGTGCCCAGGGGAACTATGGCTACACCTTC. It translates to CASSAQGNYGYTF.

Here the CDR3 reads CASSPLTGFGELFF. The CDR3 nucleotides are TGTGCCAGCAGCCCTCTAACAGGGTTCGGGGAGCTGTTTTTT. The chain links TRBV2 to TRBJ2-2; D is perhaps TRBD1 (6 bases). The ends were cut back, 6 bases at V and 7 bases at J, with 15 bases in the middle. The CDR3 runs to 14 residues. Per germline, CDR1 SNHLY and CDR2 FYNNEI.

The J gene is TRBJ2-3, the V gene TRBV19; maybe TRBD1 (5 bases). Per the germline V gene, CDR1 is LNHDA and CDR2 is SQIVND (reference sequence). The V and J ends lost 10 bases and 2 bases respectively, with 13 bases between them. This CDR3 is 13 amino acids long. The CDR3 DNA sequence: TGTGCCACTATGGGGCCAAACACAGATACGCAGTATTTT. This sequence encodes CATMGPNTDTQYF.

V usage is TRBV5-4 and J usage is TRBJ1-6; 7 positions match TRBD1. This CDR3 has 16 amino acids. Germline V gives CDR1 SGHNT, CDR2 YYREEE (reference sequence). Unmatched junction bases numbered 5, after V lost 0 bases and J lost 5 bases. CDR3 sequence reads: CASSLAVGQNNSPLHF. CDR3 coding DNA: TGTGCCAGCAGCTTGGCCGTGGGACAGAATAATTCACCCCTCCACTTT.

V gene TRBV6-4 combines with J gene TRBJ1-1, with a possible D match to TRBD1 (5 bases). The CDR3 runs 15 residues. V dropped 3 bases and J dropped 5 bases, with 16 bases sitting between them. Germline CDR1 is MRHNA and CDR2 is SNTAGT. CDR3 DNA: TGTGCCAGCAGTGAATTTGCAGGGAGGTGGACTGAAGCTTTCTTT. Translated: CASSEFAGRWTEAFF.

This clone was found once. The V and J genes are TRBV2 and TRBJ1-4; TRBD1 agrees at 7 bases. After removal of 6 bases from V and 6 bases from J, the junction contained 7 bases not matched to a gene. Germline V gene data show CDR1 as SNHLY and CDR2 as FYNNEI. The CDR3 is 14 residues long. CDR3 sequence reads: CASSARQGDEKLFF. The CDR3 DNA sequence: TGTGCCAGCAGCGCCAGACAGGGTGATGAAAAACTGTTTTTT.

This clone was seen more than once but under ten times. This chain connects TRBV5-6 to TRBJ2-5; 8 nucleotides match TRBD1. The V and J ends lost 1 base and 0 bases, in that order; junction bases with no gene match: 2. The CDR3 extends over 15 amino acids. CDR1 SGHDT and CDR2 YYEEEE come from the germline V gene. The CDR3 nucleotides are TGTGCCAGCAGCTTGTACAGGGGGGACCAAGAGACCCAGTACTTC. Residues: CASSLYRGDQETQYF.

V usage is TRBV18 and J usage is TRBJ1-1, with 8 bases aligning to TRBD1. The J segment lost 4 bases and the V segment lost 3 bases, leaving 4 bases of the junction unmatched. This CDR3 is built from 14 residues. Germline CDR1 reads KGHSH; CDR2 reads LQKENI. The CDR3 nucleotides are TGTGCCAGCTCACCGGACAGGGTGTTCACTGAAGCTTTCTTT. Residues: CASSPDRVFTEAFF.

This clone occurred a few times. V and J are TRBV27 and TRBJ1-5; D is undetermined. This CDR3 comprises 15 residues. Trimming cost V 5 bases and J 0 bases, with 11 bases left between them. The germline gives CDR1 MNHEY, CDR2 SMNVEV (reference sequence). CDR3 sequence (DNA): TGTGCCAGCAGTCTGCGGAGTTATAGCAATCAGCCCCAGCATTTT. Translated: CASSLRSYSNQPQHF.

CDR3 in amino acids: CACLPPNSGQNPYGYTF. The CDR3 region has the DNA TGTGCCTGCCTGCCACCGAACTCGGGACAGAATCCCTATGGCTACACCTTC. V is TRBV30 and J is TRBJ1-2, with 7 bases lining up with TRBD1. This CDR3 region has 17 residues. The germline CDR1 and CDR2 sequences are GTSNPN and SVGIG (reference sequence). J gave up 4 bases and V 6 bases, and 20 bases lay outside the gene matches.

This chain joins TRBV5-1 and TRBJ2-1; TRBD2 agrees at 14 bases. The CDR3 totals 17 residues. Germline V CDR1 and CDR2: SGHRS, YFSETQ. With 2 bases clipped from V and 6 bases from J, the junction kept 7 bases outside the gene matches. The CDR3 region has the DNA TGCGCCAGCAGCTTACGACTAGCGGGGGGGCCAGGCAATGAGCAGTTCTTC. This codes for CASSLRLAGGPGNEQFF.

The J gene is TRBJ2-3, the V gene TRBV7-6, with 12 bases that match TRBD2. The V and J ends lost 2 bases and 0 bases, in that order; junction bases with no gene match: 6. The CDR3 totals 18 residues. Germline CDR1 reads SGHVS; CDR2 reads FNYEAQ. The CDR3 DNA reads TGTGCCAGCAGCTTACCGAGGACTAGCGGGGCTAGCACAGATACGCAGTATTTT. This translates into CASSLPRTSGASTDTQYF. The full variable domain, in which reference TRBV7-6 and TRBJ2-3 provide the parts outside the CDR3, is GAGVSQSPRYKVTKRGQDVALRCDPISGHVSLYWYRQALGQGPEFLTYFNYEAQQDKSGLPNDRFSAERPEGSISTLTIQRTEQRDSAMYRCASSLPRTSGASTDTQYFGPGTRLTVL.